A single T cell receptor (beta chain) is shown here with its context. Antigen specificity is unknown. Germline values: CDR1 LNHDA, CDR2 SQIVND (reference sequence). V was trimmed by 6 bases and J by 6 bases, leaving 19 bases between them. This CDR3 spans 15 amino acids. This sample was taken from a study of shared clonotypes between healthy human individuals. About the research overall: Researchers assigned three CD4 naive, three CD4 memory, two CD8 naive and one CD8 memory plate to each donor.

Sequencing used immunoSEQ multiplex PCR; TCRdb keeps in-frame clones, though not all of them. The table lists approximately 2.4 million clones, approximately 96% of them singletons. Study-level results: A few donors held about 4.5% of naive CD4 clonotypes in common.

The V gene is TRBV19, the J gene TRBJ2-3; either TRBD1 or TRBD2 may supply D (5 bases each). Sequencing input: naive CD4+ T cells sorted from blood. As for subset: CD45RA+ positively selected. This TCR was recovered from a man younger than 35 in good health. The CDR3 DNA is TGTGCCAGTAGCCAGGGACCGAAGTTAGGGGATACGCAGTATTTT. Its protein is CASSQGPKLGDTQYF. The full variable domain, its missing parts supplied by reference TRBV19 and TRBJ2-3, is DGGITQSPKYLFRKEGQNVTLSCEQNLNHDAMYWYRQDPGQGLRLIYYSQIVNDFQKGDIAEGYSVSREKKESFPLTVTSAQKNPTAFYLCASSQGPKLGDTQYFGPGTRLTVL.